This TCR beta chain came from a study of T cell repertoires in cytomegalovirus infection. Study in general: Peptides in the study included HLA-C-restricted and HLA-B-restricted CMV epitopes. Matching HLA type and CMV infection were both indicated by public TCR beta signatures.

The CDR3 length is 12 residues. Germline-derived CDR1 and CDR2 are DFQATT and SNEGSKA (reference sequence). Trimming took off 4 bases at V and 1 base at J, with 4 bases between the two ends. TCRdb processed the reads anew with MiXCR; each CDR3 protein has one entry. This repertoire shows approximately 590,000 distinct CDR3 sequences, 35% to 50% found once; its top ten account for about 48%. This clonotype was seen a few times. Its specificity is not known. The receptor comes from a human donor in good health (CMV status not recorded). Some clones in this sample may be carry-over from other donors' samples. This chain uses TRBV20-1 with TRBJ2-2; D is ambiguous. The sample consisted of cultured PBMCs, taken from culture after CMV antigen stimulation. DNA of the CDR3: TGCAGTGCTATGGTGAACACCGGGGAGCTGTTTTTT. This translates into CSAMVNTGELFF.